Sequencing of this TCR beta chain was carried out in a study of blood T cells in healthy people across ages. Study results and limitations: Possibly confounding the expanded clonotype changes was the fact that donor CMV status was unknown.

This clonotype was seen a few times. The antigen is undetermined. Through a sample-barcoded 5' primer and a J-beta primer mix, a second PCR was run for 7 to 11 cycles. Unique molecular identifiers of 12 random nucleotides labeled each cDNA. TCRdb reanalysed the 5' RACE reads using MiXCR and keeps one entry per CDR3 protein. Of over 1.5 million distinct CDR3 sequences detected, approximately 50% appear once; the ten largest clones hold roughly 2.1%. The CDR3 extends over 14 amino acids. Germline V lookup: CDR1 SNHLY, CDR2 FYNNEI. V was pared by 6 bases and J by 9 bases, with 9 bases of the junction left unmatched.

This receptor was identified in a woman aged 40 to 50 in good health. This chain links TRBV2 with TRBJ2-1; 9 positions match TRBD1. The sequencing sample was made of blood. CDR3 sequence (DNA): TGTGCCAGCAGGGAGGGACAGGGAAGGAGTGAGCAGTTCTTC. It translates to CASREGQGRSEQFF.